One T cell receptor beta chain is described in this entry. The antigen remains unidentified. The PCR used 60 Vbeta and 13 Jbeta primers. Profiled with immunoSEQ multiplex PCR; TCRdb holds only in-frame clones, not every one. The sample yields 60,000 to 75,000 clones, of which the top ten take up 1.5% to 2%. Trimming stripped 7 bases from V and 3 bases from J, with 13 bases between. There are 14 residues in the CDR3. Germline V lookup: CDR1 MNHNY, CDR2 SVGAGI (reference sequence). These data belong to a study of cytomegalovirus exposure and HLA in healthy donors. As for the study in general: Around 80 million unique TCR sequences came from HLA-typed donors in an early release. Ancestry clustering placed about four fifths of about 400 genotyped donors in the Caucasian-associated cluster. Overall study results and limits: A missense DCLRE1C variant was associated with V- and J-gene trimming of TCR beta chains in a later analysis, and an independent cohort replicated the association. Indistinguishable V segments such as TRBV6-2 and TRBV6-3 were excluded.

The sequence was obtained from a woman under 40 in good health and CMV-seronegative. The rearrangement uses TRBV6-6 and TRBJ1-5; D remains unclear. The sequenced sample was PBMCs. CDR3 coding DNA: TGTGCCAGCACCCGGGGAGGCTACAATCAGCCCCAGCATTTT. It specifies CASTRGGYNQPQHF.